This T cell receptor (beta chain) came from a study of blood T cells in healthy people across ages. Study-wide results and caveats: Greater diversity and more naive CD4+ cells were seen in long-lived donors than in aged donors.

CDR1 is SGHTA, CDR2 FQGNSA, per germline. This CDR3 region has 18 residues. V was pared by 0 bases and J by 7 bases, with 24 bases between. This clonotype was detected a few times. What it recognizes is unknown. The second PCR ran about 6 to 12 cycles with a sample-barcoded 5' primer and J-beta primers. TCRdb fed the 5' RACE reads into MiXCR, producing one record per CDR3 protein. The table lists fewer than 800,000 distinct CDR3 sequences, roughly 49% of them singletons. This clonotype originated in a woman aged 55-70 years in good health. The V gene is TRBV7-2, the J gene TRBJ2-5; maybe TRBD1 (6 bases). Material: blood. The CDR3 spells CASSLAPRVGGTAGTQYF. The CDR3 nucleotides read TGTGCCAGCAGCTTAGCCCCCAGGGTAGGGGGTACAGCTGGGACCCAGTACTTC.